Listed below are T cell receptor beta chains from one sample, sequenced in a study of OX40 agonist ivuxolimab in advanced cancers. Here immunoSEQ multiplex PCR was the method, and the copy in TCRdb shows in-frame clones only, minus some. The data hold more than 60,000 clones, with 94% observed a single time. The input for sequencing was CD4+ or CD8+ T cells sorted from blood, taken in a trial of the OX40 agonist ivuxolimab. The origin of the receptors is an adult with an advanced solid tumor such as melanoma, head and neck, liver or kidney cancer. Each CDR3 is given with its conserved first and last residue. Fields, in order: clone size, V gene, J gene, D gene, CDR3 DNA, CDR3 protein. The D gene is left open where the match is weak. Clone sizes are given selectively: once, few, many, or a class where the clone is expanded.

clone size: -; V gene: TRBV11-1; J gene: TRBJ1-1; D gene: -; CDR3 DNA: TGTGCCAGCAGTCCTAGGGCCACGCGGACTGAAGCTTTCTTT; CDR3 protein: CASSPRATRTEAFF
clone size: -; V gene: TRBV5-8; J gene: TRBJ2-1; D gene: TRBD1; CDR3 DNA: TGTGCCAGCAACACCGGGACAGCCGGTAATGAGCAGTTCTTC; CDR3 protein: CASNTGTAGNEQFF
clone size: once; V gene: TRBV11-2; J gene: TRBJ2-1; D gene: TRBD2; CDR3 DNA: TGTGCCAGCAGCCCGCCGGGAGGCCACTTGGATGAGCAGTTCTTC; CDR3 protein: CASSPPGGHLDEQFF
clone size: -; V gene: TRBV7-2; J gene: TRBJ2-2; D gene: -; CDR3 DNA: TGTGCCAGCAGCGTCACCGGGGAGCTGTTTTTT; CDR3 protein: CASSVTGELFF
clone size: -; V gene: TRBV29-1; J gene: TRBJ1-2; D gene: -; CDR3 DNA: TGCAGCCACCCAACAGGGTATGGCTACACCTTC; CDR3 protein: CSHPTGYGYTF
clone size: -; V gene: TRBV11-2; J gene: TRBJ2-1; D gene: TRBD2; CDR3 DNA: TGTGCCAGCAGCTCCCGCGGGAGTTACAATGAGCAGTTCTTC; CDR3 protein: CASSSRGSYNEQFF
clone size: -; V gene: TRBV27; J gene: TRBJ2-2; D gene: -; CDR3 DNA: TGTGCCAGCACTACTAGGGGGACCGGGGAGCTGTTTTTT; CDR3 protein: CASTTRGTGELFF
clone size: -; V gene: TRBV7-7; J gene: TRBJ2-5; D gene: TRBD2; CDR3 DNA: TGTGCTAGCAGCTTCGCGACTAGCGGGAAGTGGGCAAGAGAGACCCAGTACTTC; CDR3 protein: CASSFATSGKWARETQYF
clone size: once; V gene: TRBV27; J gene: TRBJ1-2; D gene: -; CDR3 DNA: TGTGCCAGCAGCTTCCGGGACAAGTCCGGCTACACCTTC; CDR3 protein: CASSFRDKSGYTF
clone size: -; V gene: TRBV11-2; J gene: TRBJ2-3; D gene: TRBD2; CDR3 DNA: TGTGCCAGCAGCTTAGTGGAGCGGGGGTTCACAGATACGCAGTATTTT; CDR3 protein: CASSLVERGFTDTQYF
clone size: once; V gene: TRBV9; J gene: TRBJ2-7; D gene: -; CDR3 DNA: TGTGCCAGCAGCCACGGGGGCGAGGTGTGGGAGCAGTACTTC; CDR3 protein: CASSHGGEVWEQYF
clone size: -; V gene: TRBV27; J gene: TRBJ1-1; D gene: TRBD1; CDR3 DNA: TGTGCCAGCAAACTTACAGGGGCCGAAGCTTTCTTT; CDR3 protein: CASKLTGAEAFF
clone size: -; V gene: TRBV7-2; J gene: TRBJ2-7; D gene: TRBD2; CDR3 DNA: TGTGCCAGCAGCCCCAAGCGGGGGGGGACAGTCTCCGAGCAGTACTTC; CDR3 protein: CASSPKRGGTVSEQYF
clone size: -; V gene: TRBV7-2; J gene: TRBJ1-2; D gene: TRBD1; CDR3 DNA: TGTGCCAGCAGCTTAACAGGGGTGGGCTACACCTTC; CDR3 protein: CASSLTGVGYTF
clone size: -; V gene: TRBV5-4; J gene: TRBJ1-6; D gene: TRBD1; CDR3 DNA: TGTGCCAGCAGCTTGACAGGGGATCCCTCCTATAATTCACCCCTCCACTTT; CDR3 protein: CASSLTGDPSYNSPLHF
clone size: -; V gene: TRBV27; J gene: TRBJ1-5; D gene: TRBD1; CDR3 DNA: TGTGCCAGCAGTTTGGCAGGGGGCATCGAGCAGCCCCAGCATTTT; CDR3 protein: CASSLAGGIEQPQHF
clone size: -; V gene: TRBV4-3; J gene: TRBJ1-6; D gene: TRBD1; CDR3 DNA: TGCGCCAGCAGCCCGGAGCAGGGGGCCTATTCACCCCTCCACTTT; CDR3 protein: CASSPEQGAYSPLHF
clone size: -; V gene: TRBV9; J gene: TRBJ1-5; D gene: TRBD1; CDR3 DNA: TGTGCCAGCAGCGTAGTGGGACAGGGTCCGTATAGCAATCAGCCCCAGCATTTT; CDR3 protein: CASSVVGQGPYSNQPQHF
clone size: -; V gene: TRBV19; J gene: TRBJ1-4; D gene: -; CDR3 DNA: TGTGCCAGTAGATCCACTCCTACTGGTGAGATCAAACTGTTTTTT; CDR3 protein: CASRSTPTGEIKLFF
clone size: -; V gene: TRBV5-6; J gene: TRBJ2-7; D gene: TRBD2; CDR3 DNA: TGTGCCAGCAGCGCGTGGGGACTAGTAGCGACCTACGAGCAGTACTTC; CDR3 protein: CASSAWGLVATYEQYF
clone size: once; V gene: TRBV10-3; J gene: TRBJ2-1; D gene: TRBD2; CDR3 DNA: TGTGCCATCAGTGAGACTAGCGGGGGCACCTACAATGAGCAGTTCTTC; CDR3 protein: CAISETSGGTYNEQFF
clone size: -; V gene: TRBV7-2; J gene: TRBJ2-1; D gene: -; CDR3 DNA: TGTGCCAGCAGCCCCATTGGGGGGAATGAGCAGTTCTTC; CDR3 protein: CASSPIGGNEQFF
clone size: -; V gene: TRBV27; J gene: TRBJ1-2; D gene: TRBD1; CDR3 DNA: TGTGCCAGCAGTTCTCGGGGGGCAGGGGGTGGGGATGGCTACACCTTC; CDR3 protein: CASSSRGAGGGDGYTF
clone size: -; V gene: TRBV27; J gene: TRBJ1-1; D gene: -; CDR3 DNA: TGTGCCAGCAGTTTATTTGGGGACACTGAAGCTTTCTTT; CDR3 protein: CASSLFGDTEAFF
clone size: -; V gene: TRBV27; J gene: TRBJ1-1; D gene: TRBD1; CDR3 DNA: TGTGCCAGCAGTACCCAGACAGGGTGGATGGGCACTGAAGCTTTCTTT; CDR3 protein: CASSTQTGWMGTEAFF